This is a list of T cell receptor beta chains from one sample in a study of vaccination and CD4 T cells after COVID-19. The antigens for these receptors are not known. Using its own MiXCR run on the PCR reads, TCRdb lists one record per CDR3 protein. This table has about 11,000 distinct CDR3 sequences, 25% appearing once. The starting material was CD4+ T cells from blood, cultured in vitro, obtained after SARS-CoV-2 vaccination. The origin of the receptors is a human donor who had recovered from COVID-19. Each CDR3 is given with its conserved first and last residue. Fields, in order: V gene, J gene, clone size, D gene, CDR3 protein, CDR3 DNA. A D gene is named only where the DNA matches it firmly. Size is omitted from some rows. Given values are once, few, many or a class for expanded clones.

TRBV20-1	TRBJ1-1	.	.	CSALLDGPNTEAFF	TGCAGTGCTCTTTTGGACGGCCCGAACACTGAAGCTTTCTTT
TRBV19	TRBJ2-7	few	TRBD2	CASSPWTSGRASYEQYF	TGTGCCAGTAGTCCCTGGACTAGCGGGAGGGCTTCTTACGAGCAGTACTTC
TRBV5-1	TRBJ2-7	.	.	CASSSETSSSSEQYF	TGCGCCAGCAGCTCCGAGACTAGTTCCTCGTCCGAGCAGTACTTC
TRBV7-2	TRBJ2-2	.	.	CASSLSWRPGELFF	TGTGCCAGCAGCTTGAGTTGGCGACCCGGGGAGCTGTTTTTT
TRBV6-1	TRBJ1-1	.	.	CASSVSDSEAFF	TGTGCCAGCAGTGTCTCAGATTCTGAGGCTTTCTTT
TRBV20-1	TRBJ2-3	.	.	CSARRLDTDTQYF	TGCAGTGCTAGACGTTTGGATACAGATACGCAGTATTTT
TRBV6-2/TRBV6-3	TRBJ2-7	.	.	CASSYSRGSLIF	TGTGCCAGCAGTTATAGTAGGGGGAGCCTTATCTTC
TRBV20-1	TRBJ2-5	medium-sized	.	CSASSADQETQYF	TGCAGTGCTAGTTCGGCAGACCAAGAGACCCAGTACTTC
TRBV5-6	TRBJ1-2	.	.	CASSLRQGGTF	TGTGCCAGCAGCTTGAGGCAGGGAGGGACCTTC
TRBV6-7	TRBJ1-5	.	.	CASSYLGVKQPQHF	TGTGCCAGCAGTTATCTGGGGGTCAAGCAGCCCCAGCATTTT
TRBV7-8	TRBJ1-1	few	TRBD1	CASSFWDRATEAFF	TGTGCCAGCAGCTTCTGGGACAGGGCCACTGAAGCTTTCTTT
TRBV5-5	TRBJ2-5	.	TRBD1	CASSWDSGDQETQYF	TGTGCCAGCAGCTGGGACAGTGGGGACCAAGAGACCCAGTACTTC
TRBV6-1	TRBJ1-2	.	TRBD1	CASTPDRRNYGYTF	TGTGCCAGCACCCCGGACAGGAGGAACTATGGCTACACCTTC
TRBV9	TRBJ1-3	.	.	CASSVGGDSGNTIYF	TGTGCCAGCAGCGTAGGAGGGGACTCTGGAAACACCATATATTTT
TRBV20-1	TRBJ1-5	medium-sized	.	CSARESTGWYQPQHF	TGCAGTGCTAGAGAATCCACAGGGTGGTATCAGCCCCAGCATTTT
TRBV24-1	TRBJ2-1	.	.	CATSDFGPGNYNEQFF	TGTGCCACCAGTGATTTTGGGCCGGGTAATTACAATGAGCAGTTCTTC
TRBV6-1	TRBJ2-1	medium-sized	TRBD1	CASSGYRGNEQFF	TGTGCCAGCAGTGGATACAGGGGAAATGAGCAGTTCTTC
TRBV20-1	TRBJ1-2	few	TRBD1	CSAKGTDINYGYTF	TGCAGTGCTAAAGGGACAGATATTAACTATGGCTACACCTTC
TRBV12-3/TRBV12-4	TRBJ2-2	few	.	CASRDGTLGELFF	TGTGCCAGCAGGGACGGGACACTCGGGGAGCTGTTTTTT
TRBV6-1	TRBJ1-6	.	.	CASQRGERNSPLHF	TGTGCCAGCCAGCGGGGCGAAAGGAATTCACCCCTCCACTTT
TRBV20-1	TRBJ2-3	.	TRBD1	CSANRAGQGISTDTQYF	TGCAGTGCTAACAGAGCGGGACAGGGGATATCCACAGATACGCAGTATTTT
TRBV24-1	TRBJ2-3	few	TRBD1	CATSHGQGASDTQYF	TGTGCCACCAGCCACGGACAGGGGGCCTCAGATACGCAGTATTTT
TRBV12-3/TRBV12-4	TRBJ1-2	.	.	CASSFSAGGYGYTF	TGTGCCAGCAGTTTTTCGGCAGGAGGCTATGGCTACACCTTC
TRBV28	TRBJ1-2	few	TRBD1	CASSLSLGGQGAGGYTF	TGTGCCAGCAGTTTATCTCTTGGAGGGCAGGGGGCGGGTGGCTACACCTTC
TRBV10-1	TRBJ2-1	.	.	CASSDTGQSDNEQFF	TGCGCCAGCAGTGATACGGGACAATCCGACAATGAGCAGTTCTTC
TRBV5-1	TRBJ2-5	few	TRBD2	CASSSRRLAGVGETQYF	TGCGCCAGCAGCTCGCGGCGGCTAGCGGGAGTAGGAGAGACCCAGTACTTC
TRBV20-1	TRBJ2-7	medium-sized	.	CSARPRGSSYEQYF	TGCAGTGCTAGACCACGGGGTAGCTCCTACGAGCAGTACTTC
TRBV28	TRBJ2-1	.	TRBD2	CASSSGTSVNEQFF	TGTGCCAGCAGTTCCGGGACTAGCGTCAATGAGCAGTTCTTC
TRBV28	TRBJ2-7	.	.	CASGTQYEQYF	TGTGCCAGCGGGACACAATACGAGCAGTACTTC
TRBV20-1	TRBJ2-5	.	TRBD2	CSARDFLRREGSPPATQYF	TGCAGTGCTAGAGATTTTCTAAGGCGGGAGGGCTCTCCCCCGGCGACCCAGTACTTC
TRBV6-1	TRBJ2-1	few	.	CASKGLRTNNEQFF	TGTGCCAGCAAAGGACTACGAACGAACAATGAGCAGTTCTTC
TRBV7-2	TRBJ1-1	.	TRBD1	CASTPGTDREAFF	TGTGCCAGCACCCCCGGGACAGACCGCGAAGCTTTCTTT
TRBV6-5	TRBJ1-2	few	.	CASSYSPGLYGYTF	TGTGCCAGCAGTTACTCCCCTGGTCTCTATGGCTACACCTTC
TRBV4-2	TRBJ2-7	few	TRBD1	CASSQNTGTGSYEQYF	TGTGCCAGCAGCCAGAACACCGGGACAGGGAGCTACGAGCAGTACTTC
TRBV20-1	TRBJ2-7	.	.	CSARDPQKPRTYEQYF	TGCAGTGCTAGAGATCCCCAAAAACCTAGGACCTACGAGCAGTACTTC
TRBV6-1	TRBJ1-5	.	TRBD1	CAGSAGQLNQPQHF	TGTGCCGGCAGTGCGGGACAGTTAAATCAGCCCCAGCATTTT
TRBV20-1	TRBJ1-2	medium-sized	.	CSARDAGGGTYGYTF	TGCAGTGCTAGAGATGCGGGGGGAGGGACCTATGGCTACACCTTC
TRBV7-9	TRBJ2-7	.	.	CASSSEPHYEQYF	TGTGCCAGCAGCTCCGAGCCACACTACGAGCAGTACTTC
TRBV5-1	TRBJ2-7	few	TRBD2	CASSLGRGGSYEQYF	TGCGCCAGCAGCTTGGGGCGGGGGGGGAGTTACGAGCAGTACTTC
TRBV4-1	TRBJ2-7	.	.	CASSQVAGADEQYF	TGCGCCAGCAGCCAAGTGGCGGGGGCCGACGAGCAGTACTTC
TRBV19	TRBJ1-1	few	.	CASRVQGLNTEAFF	TGTGCCAGTAGGGTACAGGGCTTGAACACTGAAGCTTTCTTT
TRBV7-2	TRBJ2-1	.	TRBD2	CASSLDSGKVEQFF	TGTGCCAGCAGCTTAGACAGCGGGAAGGTTGAGCAGTTCTTC
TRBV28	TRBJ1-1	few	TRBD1	CASRGDRGPWTEAFF	TGTGCCAGCAGGGGTGATAGGGGGCCATGGACTGAAGCTTTCTTT
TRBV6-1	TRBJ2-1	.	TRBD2	CASIGAGGANEQFF	TGTGCCAGCATAGGAGCGGGGGGTGCCAATGAGCAGTTCTTC
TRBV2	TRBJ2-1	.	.	CASSEGGGEQFF	TGTGCCAGCAGTGAAGGAGGCGGTGAGCAGTTCTTC
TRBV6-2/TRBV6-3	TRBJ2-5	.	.	CASSLRDFRGQETQYF	TGTGCCAGCAGTTTGAGAGACTTTAGGGGCCAAGAGACCCAGTACTTC
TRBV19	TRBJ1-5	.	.	CASSSQGTLRSNQPQHF	TGTGCCAGTAGTAGTCAGGGGACCCTGCGGAGCAATCAGCCCCAGCATTTT
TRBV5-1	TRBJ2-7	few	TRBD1	CASSPGQETYEQYF	TGCGCCAGCAGCCCGGGACAGGAGACCTACGAGCAGTACTTC
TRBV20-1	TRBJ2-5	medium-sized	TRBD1	CSATPGQGGLETQYF	TGCAGTGCGACACCGGGACAGGGGGGATTGGAGACCCAGTACTTC
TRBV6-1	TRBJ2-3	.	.	CATGQVDTDTQYF	TGTGCCACGGGCCAGGTAGACACAGATACGCAGTATTTT
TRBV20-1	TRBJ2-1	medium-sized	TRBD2	CSARGSSGIWQFF	TGCAGTGCTAGAGGATCTAGCGGGATATGGCAGTTCTTC
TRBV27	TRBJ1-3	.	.	CASSLPRVVGNTIYF	TGTGCCAGCAGTTTGCCAAGGGTAGTTGGAAACACCATATATTTT
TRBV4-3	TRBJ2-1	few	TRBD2	CASSQGGGLAGVNEQFF	TGCGCCAGCAGCCAAGGAGGTGGACTAGCGGGAGTGAATGAGCAGTTCTTC
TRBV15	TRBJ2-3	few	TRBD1	CATSDRQGLTDTQYF	TGTGCCACCAGTGACCGACAGGGCCTCACAGATACGCAGTATTTT
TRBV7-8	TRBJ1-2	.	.	CASSSPWGYTF	TGTGCCAGCAGCTCGCCCTGGGGCTACACCTTC